A selection of T cell receptor beta chains follows, all from one sample in a study of blood T cell repertoires in COVID-19. Profiling relied on immunoSEQ multiplex PCR, and the TCRdb table lists in-frame clones only, not all of them. The sample includes roughly 700,000 clones, 75% to 90% of them seen just once. Sample: peripheral blood. These receptors all come from a woman between 18 and 29 years old with acute or convalescent COVID-19. Each CDR3 is given with its conserved first and last residue. The order of the fields is J gene, CDR3 length, D gene, V gene, clone size, CDR3 DNA, CDR3 protein. D genes are given only for firm matches. Only some rows state a clone size, as once, few, many or a class for expanded clones.

j_call: TRBJ2-7; cdr3_length: 14; d_call: TRBD1; v_call: TRBV6-2/TRBV6-3; clone_size: .; cdr3_nt: TGTGCCAGCAGTTACGGGACAGCAAGCTACGAGCAGTACTTC; cdr3_aa: CASSYGTASYEQYF
j_call: TRBJ2-1; cdr3_length: 11; d_call: .; v_call: TRBV3-1/TRBV3-2; clone_size: .; cdr3_nt: TGTGCCAGCAGCCAAGCGCGGGAGCAGTTCTTC; cdr3_aa: CASSQAREQFF
j_call: TRBJ1-1; cdr3_length: 13; d_call: .; v_call: TRBV11-2; clone_size: .; cdr3_nt: TGTGCCAGCAGCTTAGTTCGGGACACTGAAGCTTTCTTT; cdr3_aa: CASSLVRDTEAFF
j_call: TRBJ1-1; cdr3_length: 13; d_call: .; v_call: TRBV7-3; clone_size: .; cdr3_nt: TGTGCCAGCAGCGAGCAGGGGACACCGGAAGCTTTCTTT; cdr3_aa: CASSEQGTPEAFF
j_call: TRBJ1-2; cdr3_length: 11; d_call: .; v_call: TRBV19; clone_size: .; cdr3_nt: TGTGCCAGTAGTATTGCACAGGGCTACACCTTC; cdr3_aa: CASSIAQGYTF
j_call: TRBJ1-6; cdr3_length: 16; d_call: TRBD1; v_call: TRBV6-5; clone_size: .; cdr3_nt: TGTGCCAGCAGTTACTTCCGGGACAGGGCTAATTCACCCCTCCACTTT; cdr3_aa: CASSYFRDRANSPLHF
j_call: TRBJ2-3; cdr3_length: 15; d_call: TRBD1; v_call: TRBV5-1; clone_size: .; cdr3_nt: TGCGCCAGCAGCCCGATGACAGGGGGCACAGATACGCAGTATTTT; cdr3_aa: CASSPMTGGTDTQYF
j_call: TRBJ1-1; cdr3_length: 16; d_call: TRBD1; v_call: TRBV9; clone_size: once; cdr3_nt: TGTGCCAGCAGCCCCGAGTCCGGGACAGTTTTTCTTGAAGCTTTCTTT; cdr3_aa: CASSPESGTVFLEAFF
j_call: TRBJ2-3; cdr3_length: 15; d_call: TRBD1; v_call: TRBV30; clone_size: .; cdr3_nt: TGTGCCTGGAGTGTACAAGAGACAGGGTCGGATACGCAGTATTTT; cdr3_aa: CAWSVQETGSDTQYF
j_call: TRBJ1-3; cdr3_length: 16; d_call: TRBD1; v_call: TRBV19; clone_size: .; cdr3_nt: TGTGCCAGTATGGGACGACAGGGGGGCAGAGGAAACACCATATATTTT; cdr3_aa: CASMGRQGGRGNTIYF
j_call: TRBJ2-3; cdr3_length: 13; d_call: .; v_call: TRBV12-3/TRBV12-4; clone_size: .; cdr3_nt: TGTGCCAGCAGGACACACAGTGCCGATACGCAGTATTTT; cdr3_aa: CASRTHSADTQYF
j_call: TRBJ2-7; cdr3_length: 12; d_call: .; v_call: TRBV5-4; clone_size: .; cdr3_nt: TGTGCCAGCAGCTTACAGGGTTACGAGCAGTACTTC; cdr3_aa: CASSLQGYEQYF
j_call: TRBJ1-5; cdr3_length: 12; d_call: .; v_call: TRBV29-1; clone_size: .; cdr3_nt: TGCAGCGTTGGACAGGATAATCAGCCCCAGCATTTT; cdr3_aa: CSVGQDNQPQHF
j_call: TRBJ1-6; cdr3_length: 15; d_call: TRBD1; v_call: TRBV10-3; clone_size: .; cdr3_nt: TGTGCCATCAGGGACGACAGGGGGCGAAACTCACCCCTCCACTTT; cdr3_aa: CAIRDDRGRNSPLHF
j_call: TRBJ1-4; cdr3_length: 16; d_call: .; v_call: TRBV6-6; clone_size: .; cdr3_nt: TGTGCCAGCAGCCGACGACTGGTTGAGACTAATGAAAAACTGTTTTTT; cdr3_aa: CASSRRLVETNEKLFF
j_call: TRBJ2-3; cdr3_length: 13; d_call: .; v_call: TRBV9; clone_size: once; cdr3_nt: TGTGCCAGCAGCGTAACGCAGGGGGATACGCAGTATTTT; cdr3_aa: CASSVTQGDTQYF
j_call: TRBJ1-2; cdr3_length: 15; d_call: TRBD1; v_call: TRBV7-9; clone_size: once; cdr3_nt: TGTGCCAGCAGCTTAGCCGAGACAGGGCACTATGGCTACACCTTC; cdr3_aa: CASSLAETGHYGYTF
j_call: TRBJ1-2; cdr3_length: 16; d_call: TRBD1; v_call: TRBV4-1; clone_size: .; cdr3_nt: TGCGCCAGCAGCCAGGGACAGGGGGCCCTCCTCTATGGCTACACCTTC; cdr3_aa: CASSQGQGALLYGYTF
j_call: TRBJ2-5; cdr3_length: 16; d_call: TRBD2; v_call: TRBV5-8; clone_size: .; cdr3_nt: TGTGCCAGCAGCTTGGAGACGTGGGAGGGGCGGGAGACCCAGTACTTC; cdr3_aa: CASSLETWEGRETQYF
j_call: TRBJ1-1; cdr3_length: 15; d_call: .; v_call: TRBV9; clone_size: .; cdr3_nt: TGTGCCAGCAGCGTAGTACAGCCCCCGTACACTGAAGCTTTCTTT; cdr3_aa: CASSVVQPPYTEAFF
j_call: TRBJ1-2; cdr3_length: 15; d_call: .; v_call: TRBV6-1; clone_size: .; cdr3_nt: TGTGCCAGCAGTGAAGCCGTGGGCGGGAACTATGGCTACACCTTC; cdr3_aa: CASSEAVGGNYGYTF
j_call: TRBJ1-1; cdr3_length: 16; d_call: TRBD1; v_call: TRBV7-2; clone_size: .; cdr3_nt: TGTGCCAGCAGCTCACCGACAGGGGGATTGAACACTGAAGCTTTCTTT; cdr3_aa: CASSSPTGGLNTEAFF
j_call: TRBJ1-5; cdr3_length: 12; d_call: .; v_call: TRBV5-1; clone_size: .; cdr3_nt: TGCGCCAGCAGCGAGCGTGGACAGCCCCAGCATTTT; cdr3_aa: CASSERGQPQHF
j_call: TRBJ1-2; cdr3_length: 14; d_call: TRBD1; v_call: TRBV25-1; clone_size: .; cdr3_nt: TGTGCCAGCAGCGAGGGACAGGGAGTTCGAGGCTACACCTTC; cdr3_aa: CASSEGQGVRGYTF
j_call: TRBJ1-1; cdr3_length: 16; d_call: .; v_call: TRBV18; clone_size: .; cdr3_nt: TGTGCCAGCTCACCCCAAAGGAGGTCGCGAGGCACTGAAGCTTTCTTT; cdr3_aa: CASSPQRRSRGTEAFF
j_call: TRBJ2-7; cdr3_length: 11; d_call: .; v_call: TRBV14; clone_size: .; cdr3_nt: TGTGCCAGCAGCCACAGGTACGAGCAGTACTTC; cdr3_aa: CASSHRYEQYF
j_call: TRBJ1-4; cdr3_length: 15; d_call: TRBD1; v_call: TRBV6-1; clone_size: .; cdr3_nt: TGTGCCAGCAGTGACAACAGGGGGCCCAATGAAAAACTGTTTTTT; cdr3_aa: CASSDNRGPNEKLFF
j_call: TRBJ1-1; cdr3_length: 13; d_call: .; v_call: TRBV19; clone_size: .; cdr3_nt: TGTGCCAGTAGTATTAACCAGGGCACTGAAGCTTTCTTT; cdr3_aa: CASSINQGTEAFF
j_call: TRBJ1-2; cdr3_length: 15; d_call: TRBD1; v_call: TRBV7-2; clone_size: .; cdr3_nt: TGTGCCAGCAGCCCCGAGGGGACAGGAACCTATGGCTACACCTTC; cdr3_aa: CASSPEGTGTYGYTF
j_call: TRBJ1-2; cdr3_length: 12; d_call: .; v_call: TRBV2; clone_size: .; cdr3_nt: TGTGCCTCGTTAACAGGGTACTATGGCTACACCTTC; cdr3_aa: CASLTGYYGYTF
j_call: TRBJ1-3; cdr3_length: 16; d_call: .; v_call: TRBV6-1; clone_size: .; cdr3_nt: TGTGCCAGCAGTGAAGGGAGTATAGGTATCGGAAACACCATATATTTT; cdr3_aa: CASSEGSIGIGNTIYF
j_call: TRBJ1-2; cdr3_length: 15; d_call: .; v_call: TRBV5-1; clone_size: .; cdr3_nt: TGCGCCAGCAGCGGAACAGGGCCCCCTCACAATGGCTACACCTTC; cdr3_aa: CASSGTGPPHNGYTF
j_call: TRBJ1-5; cdr3_length: 17; d_call: .; v_call: TRBV29-1; clone_size: .; cdr3_nt: TGCAGCGTTGAAGAATCCCCAGGGGAAAATAGCAATCAGCCCCAGCATTTT; cdr3_aa: CSVEESPGENSNQPQHF
j_call: TRBJ1-3; cdr3_length: 17; d_call: .; v_call: TRBV4-1; clone_size: .; cdr3_nt: TGCGCCAGCAGCCAAGATTTGACAGGAGCGTCTGGAAACACCATATATTTT; cdr3_aa: CASSQDLTGASGNTIYF
j_call: TRBJ1-2; cdr3_length: 14; d_call: TRBD1; v_call: TRBV5-6; clone_size: .; cdr3_nt: TGTGCCAGCAGCTTAAGGACAGGGGTAGTCGGCTACACCTTC; cdr3_aa: CASSLRTGVVGYTF
j_call: TRBJ2-7; cdr3_length: 15; d_call: TRBD1; v_call: TRBV15; clone_size: .; cdr3_nt: TGTGCCACCAGCACCCGGGACAGGGCATATGACGAGCAGTACTTC; cdr3_aa: CATSTRDRAYDEQYF
j_call: TRBJ2-7; cdr3_length: 14; d_call: TRBD2; v_call: TRBV5-1; clone_size: .; cdr3_nt: TGCGCCAGCGGTTTCGGGAGGTTACAAAACGAGCAGTACTTC; cdr3_aa: CASGFGRLQNEQYF
j_call: TRBJ1-3; cdr3_length: 11; d_call: .; v_call: TRBV27; clone_size: .; cdr3_nt: TGTGCCACCCGAGGAGGAAACACCATATATTTT; cdr3_aa: CATRGGNTIYF
j_call: TRBJ1-2; cdr3_length: 15; d_call: TRBD1; v_call: TRBV30; clone_size: once; cdr3_nt: TGTGCCTGGAGTTATCCCACAGGGGCGAACTATGGCTACACCTTC; cdr3_aa: CAWSYPTGANYGYTF
j_call: TRBJ1-5; cdr3_length: 15; d_call: TRBD1; v_call: TRBV7-2; clone_size: .; cdr3_nt: TGTGCCAGCAGCATCACAGGGGGCGAGGGTCAGCCCCAGCATTTT; cdr3_aa: CASSITGGEGQPQHF
j_call: TRBJ1-3; cdr3_length: 17; d_call: TRBD1; v_call: TRBV11-2; clone_size: .; cdr3_nt: TGTGCCAGCAGCTTAGGTGCGGTCAGGGGGACTGGAAACACCATATATTTT; cdr3_aa: CASSLGAVRGTGNTIYF